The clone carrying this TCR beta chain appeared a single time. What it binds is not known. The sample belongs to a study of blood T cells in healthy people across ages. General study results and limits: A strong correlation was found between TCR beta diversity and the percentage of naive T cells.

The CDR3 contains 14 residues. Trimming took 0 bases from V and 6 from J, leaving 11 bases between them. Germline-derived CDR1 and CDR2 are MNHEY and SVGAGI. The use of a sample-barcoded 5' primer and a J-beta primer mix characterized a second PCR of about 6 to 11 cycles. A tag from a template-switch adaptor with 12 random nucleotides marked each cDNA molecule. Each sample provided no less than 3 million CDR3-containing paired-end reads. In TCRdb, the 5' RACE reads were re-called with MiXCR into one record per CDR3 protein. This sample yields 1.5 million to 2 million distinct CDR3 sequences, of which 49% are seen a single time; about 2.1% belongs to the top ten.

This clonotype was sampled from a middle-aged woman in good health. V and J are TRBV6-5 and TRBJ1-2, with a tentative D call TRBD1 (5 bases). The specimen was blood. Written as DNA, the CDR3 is TGTGCCAGCAGTTACTCGAGGGGAAACGATGGCTACACCTTC. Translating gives CASSYSRGNDGYTF.